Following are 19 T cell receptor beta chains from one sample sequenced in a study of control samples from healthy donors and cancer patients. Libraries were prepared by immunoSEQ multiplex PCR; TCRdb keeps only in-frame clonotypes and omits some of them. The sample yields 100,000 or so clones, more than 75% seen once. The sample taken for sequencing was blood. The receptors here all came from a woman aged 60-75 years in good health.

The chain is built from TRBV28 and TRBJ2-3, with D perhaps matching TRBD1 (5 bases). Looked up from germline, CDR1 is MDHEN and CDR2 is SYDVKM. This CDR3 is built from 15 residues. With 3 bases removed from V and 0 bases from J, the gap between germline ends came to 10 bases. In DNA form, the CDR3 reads TGTGCCAGCAGTTTCTGGGGCGCTAGCACAGATACGCAGTATTTT. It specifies CASSFWGASTDTQYF.

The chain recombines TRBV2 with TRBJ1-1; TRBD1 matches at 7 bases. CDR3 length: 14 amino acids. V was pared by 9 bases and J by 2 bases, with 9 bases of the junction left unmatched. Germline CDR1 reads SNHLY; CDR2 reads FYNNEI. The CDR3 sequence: CARGGTAFNTEAFF. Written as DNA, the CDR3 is TGTGCCAGAGGAGGGACAGCGTTTAACACTGAAGCTTTCTTT.

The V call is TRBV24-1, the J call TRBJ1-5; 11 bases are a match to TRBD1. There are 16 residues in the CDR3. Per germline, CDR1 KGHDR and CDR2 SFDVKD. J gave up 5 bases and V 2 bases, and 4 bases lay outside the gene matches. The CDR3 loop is CATSDSRTGGDQPQHF. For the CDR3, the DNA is TGTGCCACCAGTGATTCGAGGACAGGGGGCGATCAGCCCCAGCATTTT.

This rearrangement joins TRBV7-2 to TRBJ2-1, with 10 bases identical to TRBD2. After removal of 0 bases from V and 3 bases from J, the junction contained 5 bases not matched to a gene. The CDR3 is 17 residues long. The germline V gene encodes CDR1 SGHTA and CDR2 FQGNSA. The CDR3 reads CASSLAYSSGGYNEQFF. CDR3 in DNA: TGTGCCAGCAGCTTAGCGTATTCTAGCGGGGGCTACAATGAGCAGTTCTTC.

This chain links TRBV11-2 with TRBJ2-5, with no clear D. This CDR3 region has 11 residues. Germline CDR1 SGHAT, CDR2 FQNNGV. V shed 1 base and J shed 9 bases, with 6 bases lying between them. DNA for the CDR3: TGTGCCAGCAGCTTAGGTGCGTCCCAGTACTTC. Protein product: CASSLGASQYF. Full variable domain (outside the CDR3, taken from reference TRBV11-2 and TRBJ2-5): EAGVAQSPRYKIIEKRQSVAFWCNPISGHATLYWYQQILGQGPKLLIQFQNNGVVDDSQLPKDRFSAERLKGVDSTLKIQPAKLEDSAVYLCASSLGASQYFGPGTRLLVL.

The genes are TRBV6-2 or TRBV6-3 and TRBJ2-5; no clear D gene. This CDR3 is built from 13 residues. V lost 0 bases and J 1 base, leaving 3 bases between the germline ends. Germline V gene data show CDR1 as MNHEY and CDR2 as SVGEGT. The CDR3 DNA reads TGTGCCAGCAGTTACTCGACCCAAGAGACCCAGTACTTC. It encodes CASSYSTQETQYF.

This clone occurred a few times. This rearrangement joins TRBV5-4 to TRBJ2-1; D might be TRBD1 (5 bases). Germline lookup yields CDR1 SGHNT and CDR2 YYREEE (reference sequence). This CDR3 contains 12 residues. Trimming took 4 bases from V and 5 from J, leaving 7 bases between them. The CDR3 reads CASSRQNNEQFF. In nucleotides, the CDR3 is TGTGCCAGCAGCCGACAGAACAATGAGCAGTTCTTC. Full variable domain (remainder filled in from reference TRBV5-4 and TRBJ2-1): ETGVTQSPTHLIKTRGQQVTLRCSSQSGHNTVSWYQQALGQGPQFIFQYYREEENGRGNFPPRFSGLQFPNYSSELNVNALELDDSALYLCASSRQNNEQFFGPGTRLTVL.

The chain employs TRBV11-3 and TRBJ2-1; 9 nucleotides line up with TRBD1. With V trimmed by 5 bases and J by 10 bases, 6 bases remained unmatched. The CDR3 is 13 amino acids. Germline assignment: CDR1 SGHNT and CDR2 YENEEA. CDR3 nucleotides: TGTGCCAGCAGCAGAACTGGACAGGGGGAGCAGTTCTTC. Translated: CASSRTGQGEQFF. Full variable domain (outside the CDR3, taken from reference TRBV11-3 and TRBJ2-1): EAGVVQSPRYKIIEKKQPVAFWCNPISGHNTLYWYLQNLGQGPELLIRYENEEAVDDSQLPKDRFSAERLKGVDSTLKIQPAELGDSAVYLCASSRTGQGEQFFGPGTRLTVL.

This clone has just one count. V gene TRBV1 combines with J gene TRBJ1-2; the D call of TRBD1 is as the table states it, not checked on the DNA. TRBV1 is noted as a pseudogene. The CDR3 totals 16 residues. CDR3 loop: CTSSQDPPDRDVGYTF. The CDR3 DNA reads TGCACCAGCAGCCAAGATCCCCCGGACAGGGATGTGGGCTACACCTTC.

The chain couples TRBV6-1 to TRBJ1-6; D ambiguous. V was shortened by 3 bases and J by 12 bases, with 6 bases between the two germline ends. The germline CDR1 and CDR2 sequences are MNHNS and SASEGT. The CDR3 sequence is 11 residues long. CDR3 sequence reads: CASSELEPLHF. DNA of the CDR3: TGTGCCAGCAGTGAGTTGGAACCCCTCCACTTT.

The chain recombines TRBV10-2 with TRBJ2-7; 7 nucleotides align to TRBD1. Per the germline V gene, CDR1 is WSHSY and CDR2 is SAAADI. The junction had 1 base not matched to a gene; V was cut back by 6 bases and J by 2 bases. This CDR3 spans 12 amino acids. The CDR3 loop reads CASRGQPYEQYF. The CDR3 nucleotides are TGCGCCAGCAGGGGACAGCCCTACGAGCAGTACTTC.

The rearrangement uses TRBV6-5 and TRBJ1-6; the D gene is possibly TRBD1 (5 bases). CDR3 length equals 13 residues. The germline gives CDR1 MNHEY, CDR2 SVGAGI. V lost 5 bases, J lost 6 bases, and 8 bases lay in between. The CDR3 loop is CASSQGANSPLHF. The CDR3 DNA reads TGTGCCAGCAGTCAGGGTGCTAATTCACCCCTCCACTTT.

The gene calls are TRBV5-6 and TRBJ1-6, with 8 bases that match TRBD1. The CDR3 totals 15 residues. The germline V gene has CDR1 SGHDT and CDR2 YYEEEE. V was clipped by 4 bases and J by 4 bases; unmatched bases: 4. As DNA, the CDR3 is TGTGCCAGCAGCGAGGGGACAGGATATAATTCACCCCTCCACTTT. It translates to CASSEGTGYNSPLHF. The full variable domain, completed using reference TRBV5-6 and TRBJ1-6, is DAGVTQSPTHLIKTRGQQVTLRCSPKSGHDTVSWYQQALGQGPQFIFQYYEEEERQRGNFPDRFSGHQFPNYSSELNVNALLLGDSALYLCASSEGTGYNSPLHFGNGTRLTVT.

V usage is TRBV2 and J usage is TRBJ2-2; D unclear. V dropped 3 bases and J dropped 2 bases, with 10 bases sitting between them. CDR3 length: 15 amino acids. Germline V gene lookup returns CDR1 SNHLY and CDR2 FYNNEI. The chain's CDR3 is CASSDRLINTGELFF. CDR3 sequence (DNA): TGTGCCAGCAGTGACCGGCTAATTAACACCGGGGAGCTGTTTTTT.

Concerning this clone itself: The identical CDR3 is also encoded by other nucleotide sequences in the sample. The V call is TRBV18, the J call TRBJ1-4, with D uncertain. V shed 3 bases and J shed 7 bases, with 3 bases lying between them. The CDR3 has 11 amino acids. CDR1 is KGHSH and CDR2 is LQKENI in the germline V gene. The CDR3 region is CASSPGEKLFF. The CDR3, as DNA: TGTGCCAGCTCACCGGGTGAAAAACTGTTTTTT.

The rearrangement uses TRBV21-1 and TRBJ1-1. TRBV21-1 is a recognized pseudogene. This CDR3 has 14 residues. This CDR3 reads CASRSVQGDTEAFF. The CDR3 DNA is TGTGCCAGCAGGTCTGTCCAGGGAGACACTGAAGCTTTCTTT.

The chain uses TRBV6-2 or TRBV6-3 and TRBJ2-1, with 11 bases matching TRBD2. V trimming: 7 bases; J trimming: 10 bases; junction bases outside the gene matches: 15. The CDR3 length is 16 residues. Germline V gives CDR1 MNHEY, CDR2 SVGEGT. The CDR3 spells CASTPRLAGFGKEQFF. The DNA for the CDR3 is TGTGCCAGCACCCCCCGACTAGCGGGGTTTGGGAAGGAGCAGTTCTTC.

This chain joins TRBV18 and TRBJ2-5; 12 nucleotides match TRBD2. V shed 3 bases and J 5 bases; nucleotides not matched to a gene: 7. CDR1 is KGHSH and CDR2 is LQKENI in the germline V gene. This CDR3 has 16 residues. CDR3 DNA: TGTGCCAGCTCACCCCAACTAGCGGGAGGCCACGAGACCCAGTACTTC. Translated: CASSPQLAGGHETQYF.

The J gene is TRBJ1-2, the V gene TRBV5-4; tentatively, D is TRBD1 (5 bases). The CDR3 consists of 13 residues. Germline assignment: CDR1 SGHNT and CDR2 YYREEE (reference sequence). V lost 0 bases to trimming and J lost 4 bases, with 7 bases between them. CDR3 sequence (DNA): TGTGCCAGCAGCTTGGACAGGACCTATGGCTACACCTTC. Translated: CASSLDRTYGYTF. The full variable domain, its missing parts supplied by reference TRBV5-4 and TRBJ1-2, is ETGVTQSPTHLIKTRGQQVTLRCSSQSGHNTVSWYQQALGQGPQFIFQYYREEENGRGNFPPRFSGLQFPNYSSELNVNALELDDSALYLCASSLDRTYGYTFGSGTRLTVV.